This T cell receptor beta chain was identified during a study of cytomegalovirus exposure and HLA in healthy donors. Findings of the study overall: For TCR beta chains, V- and J-gene trimming was later linked to a missense DCLRE1C variant. Specificity for CMV antigens was confirmed in vitro for a few of the CMV-associated chains. Likely technical artifact: a cluster of highly shared sequence variants.

Comments on this clone: What it binds is not known.

Germline loops: CDR1 PRHDT, CDR2 FYEKMQ (reference sequence). The trim removed 5 bases at V and 0 bases at J, leaving 6 bases unmatched. CDR3 length: 16 residues. The PCR ran on 60 Vbeta and 13 Jbeta primers. Sequenced by immunoSEQ multiplex PCR; TCRdb stores in-frame clones only, minus some. The table records 95,000 to 130,000 clones, 70% to 75% of them present only once. Sequencing was performed on PBMCs. The sequence was collected from a woman aged 18-29 years in good health and CMV-seronegative. The chain couples TRBV13 to TRBJ1-1, with 10 bases lining up with TRBD1. The CDR3 region is CASSTRDRGMNTEAFF. The CDR3 DNA reads as TGTGCCAGCAGCACCCGGGACAGGGGAATGAACACTGAAGCTTTCTTT.